This TCR beta chain stems from a study of blood T cells in healthy people across ages (dated by TCRdb to between 2014 and 2016). Regarding the research as a whole: In model experiments, roughly one uniquely barcoded TCR beta cDNA molecule per two T cells was captured by template switching. Two additional independent replicas of 1 million unique cDNA reads from the same blood draw were analyzed for two donors (one aged 18 to 30 and one aged 80 or older). Age-related changes in TCR beta repertoire diversity were measured in the study by deep sequencing normalized with unique cDNA molecular identifiers. The donors were split into four age groups: young (average around 15 years), middle-aged (39), aged (more than 55) and long-lived (under 85). Summary of the overall study and its limitations: Observed TCR beta diversity per million T cells fell roughly linearly with age, and a significant reduction was already apparent by age roughly 40. Observed TCR beta diversity correlated strongly with the percentage of naive T cells measured by flow cytometry. Total diversity estimates from one million sequenced T cells were considered lower bounds and underestimates. Because profiling used bulk unsorted PBMCs, naive and antigen-experienced compartments could not be compared conclusively. Because donor CMV infection status was unknown, age-related changes in expanded clonotypes were potentially confounded. Compared with the aged group, the long-lived group had more naive CD4+ T cells, fewer expanded clones and increased TCR diversity, suggesting age selection.

Receptor amplification or capture employed 5' RACE. The data were produced on an Illumina HiSeq 2500. A second PCR of about 6 to 11 cycles was run with a J-beta primer mix and a sample-barcoded 5' primer. A unique molecular identifier was introduced onto each TCR beta cDNA molecule by a template-switch 5' adaptor carrying 12 random nucleotides. At least 2.5 million CDR3-containing paired-end reads were obtained from each sample. All of the RNA was converted into first-strand cDNA using the Mint cDNA synthesis kit, with a TRBC-specific oligonucleotide serving as the primer. After uracil-DNA glycosylase treatment, a first 18-cycle PCR used universal primers M1SS and BC2_uni_R on all cDNA. As for the authors' bioinformatics: Normalization of each sample was performed by random selection of 1 million high-quality reads, each carrying a distinct molecular identifier. Reads sharing molecular identifiers were discarded rather than binned into consensus sequences. MiTCR, run with a Q25 quality threshold and the strictest error-elimination algorithm, handled CDR3 identification, clonotype clustering and error correction. A nonparametric unseen species model with Euler transformation was used to estimate lower-bound total TCR beta diversity. TCRdb reprocessed the public reads (quality trimming at Q25 with fastp, clone calling with MiXCR) and kept in-frame beta chains. Rows matching on CDR3 protein sequence are summarized as one entry with the most common DNA and genes. In this record, the V and J calls reflect TCRdb's handling and not the investigators' own analysis. The sample has around 800,000 distinct CDR3 sequences on record, about 26% of them singletons. The top ten constitute 3% of the sample.

At the junction V is shortened by 6 bases and J by 4 bases; bases outside the gene matches: 1. There are 13 amino acids in the CDR3, from cysteine to phenylalanine inclusive. Just the 39-base CDR3 DNA is kept, in frame starting at base 1. The roughly 42 donors, aged 6 to 90 years, were systemically healthy Caucasian individuals from Russia. Each donor gave ten milliliters of peripheral blood, drawn into EDTA-treated Vacutainer tubes. Ficoll-Paque density-gradient centrifugation was used to isolate PBMCs, with at least 6.5 million per sample. Trizol reagent was used to extract total RNA from PBMCs, with at least 6 micrograms per sample. For every donor, flow cytometry on a PBMC aliquot measured the percentage of naive CD45RAhigh/CD27high T cells. On this clonotype: Its antigen specificity is not known. No base quality information exists; no much larger clone differs at one position.

The same specimen was also included in a second study, on T cells of mothers and their children. Reported in the second study: Donors were nine systemically healthy Caucasian individuals: three mothers and their six children. cDNA synthesis consumed the entire amount of extracted RNA, loaded at around 1.5 ug RNA in each 15 ul reaction. In the second PCR, sample barcodes and 2-4 random nucleotides were introduced via the M1S primer. Over 9.5 million TCR beta CDR3 reads were obtained for each mother, and some 3 million reads were obtained for each child. Thymic selection similarly shapes TCR recombination output in related and unrelated pairs, with minor effect from inherited differences. Related mother-child pairs always showed normalized repertoire overlap that was slightly higher than in unrelated mother-child pairs, though the difference was never significant. No persistent microchimeric T cell clones were found, with a detection sensitivity of 80 to 100 clones per million clonotypes. To look for features that set related mother-child pairs apart from unrelated individuals, the researchers ran deep NGS to compare the TCR beta repertoires of mothers and children. Mothers averaged about 40 +/- 4 years of age and children averaged around 10 +/- 4 years. Libraries were sequenced on Illumina HiSeq 2000 with 100+100 nt paired-end reads after adapter ligation with NEBNext reagents. To avoid cross-contamination, the mother libraries and the child libraries were prepared a month apart and sequenced in separate runs. Between 500,000 and 2,000,000 distinct TCR beta clonotypes were identified per donor. Naive TCR beta clonotypes were estimated from low-frequency clonotypes matched to each donor's FACS-determined naive share, without sorting.

The sample taken for sequencing was blood. This clonotype was obtained from a boy aged 10-17 years in good health. The chain links TRBV12-3 or TRBV12-4 with TRBJ2-1; TRBD2 fits 9 bases in the junction. The CDR3 region reads CASRGLAYNEQFF. In nucleotide form, the sequence is TGTGCCAGCAGGGGACTAGCTTACAATGAGCAGTTCTTC.